The 21 T cell receptor beta chains in this list originate from one sample, sequenced in a study of read filtering for tumor transcriptome and immune sequencing. Molecular barcoded adaptors covering alpha/delta and beta/gamma chains were used on about 0.4 ug RNA. Each CDR3 protein is one row after TCRdb ran MiXCR on the reads. In the table there are some 25,000 distinct CDR3 sequences, 20% to 25% of which are singletons. Sequencing used a population of CD138-negative cells sorted from bone marrow. Every receptor here comes from a donor at least 40 years old with multiple myeloma.

The rearrangement joins TRBV28 to TRBJ2-7, with 9 bases that match TRBD2. The CDR3 has 14 amino acids. J gave up 5 bases and V 5 bases, and 7 bases lay outside the gene matches. Germline V gene lookup returns CDR1 MDHEN and CDR2 SYDVKM. CDR3 DNA: TGTGCCAGCAGTCTCATAGCGGGAGCCCACGAGCAGTACTTC. Its translation: CASSLIAGAHEQYF.

In regard to this clonotype: Since a much larger clone is just one base distant, this may be a read error. This sequence joins TRBV2 and TRBJ1-5; D is unresolved. The V end lost 11 bases, the J end lost 3 bases, and 14 bases lay between the germline ends. This CDR3 spans 13 amino acids. The germline CDR1 and CDR2 sequences are SNHLY and FYNNEI. CDR3 DNA: TGTGCCTGCAAAACTGGGTACAATCAGCCCCAGCATTTT. Amino acid sequence: CACKTGYNQPQHF.

A note on this clonotype: The germline gene is not matched at one end of the junction; a read error may be the cause. This chain connects TRBV20-1 to TRBJ2-3; D uncertain. The CDR3 extends over 13 amino acids. Germline CDR1 DFQATT, CDR2 SNEGSKA (reference sequence). CDR3 amino acids: CSAWARTTNTQYF. The CDR3 DNA reads as TGCAGTGCTTGGGCCAGGACCACAAATACGCAGTATTTT.

Ten or more counts support this clonotype. The J gene is TRBJ2-7, the V gene TRBV7-9; TRBD2 is a possible D gene (6 bases). Germline lookup yields CDR1 SEHNR and CDR2 FQNEAQ (reference sequence). The CDR3 runs to 13 residues. V was trimmed by 1 base and J by 7 bases, leaving 11 bases between them. CDR3 amino acids: CASSLGGAGEQYF. The DNA of the CDR3 is TGTGCCAGCAGCTTAGGGGGCGCGGGGGAGCAGTACTTC.

This clonotype has a count of ten or more. This chain connects TRBV9 to TRBJ1-2; D unclear. The germline V and J ends were trimmed by 0 bases and 5 bases, with 8 bases remaining between them. Germline CDR1 SGDLS, CDR2 YYNGEE. The CDR3 loop spans 13 amino acids. DNA for the CDR3: TGTGCCAGCAGCGTAGGTGATAGATATGGCTACACCTTC. Protein product: CASSVGDRYGYTF.

Many counts were recorded for this clonotype. Written as DNA, the CDR3 is TGTGCCAGCAACCAGAGGGGGATTCACACTGAAGCTTTCTTT. Protein product: CASNQRGIHTEAFF. The rearrangement joins TRBV28 to TRBJ1-1; D is possibly TRBD1 (6 bases). The germline gives CDR1 MDHEN, CDR2 SYDVKM. V was pared by 7 bases and J by 3 bases, with 15 bases between. CDR3 length equals 14 residues. Full variable domain (remainder filled in from reference TRBV28 and TRBJ1-1): DVKVTQSSRYLVKRTGEKVFLECVQDMDHENMFWYRQDPGLGLRLIYFSYDVKMKEKGDIPEGYSVSREKKERFSLILESASTNQTSMYLCASNQRGIHTEAFFGQGTRLTVV.

This clonotype is labeled as medium-sized. Sequence at one end of the junction differs from germline and may be a read error. V is TRBV7-2 and J is TRBJ2-1, with 7 bases identical to TRBD2. Germline-derived CDR1 and CDR2 are SGHTA and FQGNSA. The CDR3 has 15 residues. CDR3 sequence: CASSLAASSYNEQFF. CDR3 sequence (DNA): TGTGCCAGCAGCCTAGCGGCTAGCTCCTACAATGAGCAGTTCTTC.

This clonotype was detected once. This likely traces to a read error, being one base from a far larger clone. This chain links TRBV3-2 with TRBJ2-7; the table gives TRBD2 as D, unverified against the DNA. TRBV3-2 is reported as a pseudogene. CDR3 length: 15 residues. In nucleotides, the CDR3 is TGTGCCAACAGTCCGAAAGCGGGAGACTCCTACGAGCAGTACTTC. It specifies CANSPKAGDSYEQYF.

This clonotype was recorded many times. The rearrangement links TRBV2 to TRBJ2-3; 8 bases are a match to TRBD2. In germline, CDR1 is SNHLY, CDR2 FYNNEI. The J segment lost 5 bases and the V segment lost 3 bases, leaving 7 bases of the junction unmatched. The CDR3 loop spans 15 amino acids. The CDR3 region is CASSDSSGSIDTQYF. The CDR3 region has the DNA TGTGCCAGCAGTGATTCAAGCGGGAGTATAGATACGCAGTATTTT.

In its sample, this clonotype was seen many times. The junction differs from germline at one of its ends, possibly a read error. The gene calls are TRBV7-2 and TRBJ2-2, with 9 bases aligning to TRBD1. CDR1 and CDR2 from the germline V gene are SGHTA and FQGNSA. This CDR3 spans 15 amino acids. The CDR3 nucleotides are TGTGCCAGCAGCTCGACAGGGGGGTACACCGGGGAGCCGTTTTTT. Translation: CASSSTGGYTGEPFF.

This clonotype was seen only once. Being one base from a much bigger clone, this may be a read error. This chain joins TRBV5-4 and TRBJ1-5; 7 bases are a match to TRBD1. Germline loops: CDR1 SGHNT, CDR2 YYREEE (reference sequence). The CDR3 totals 15 residues. CDR3 bases: TGTTCCAGCAGCCTCGGGAGGGGACAGAATCAGCCCCAGCATTTT. Protein sequence: CSSSLGRGQNQPQHF. The full variable domain, with the rest looked up from reference TRBV5-4 and TRBJ1-5, is ETGVTQSPTHLIKTRGQQVTLRCSSQSGHNTVSWYQQALGQGPQFIFQYYREEENGRGNFPPRFSGLQFPNYSSELNVNALELDDSALYLCSSSLGRGQNQPQHFGDGTRLSIL.

The table lists this clonotype with many counts. V and J are TRBV29-1 and TRBJ1-1; D is perhaps TRBD1 (6 bases). The V and J ends lost 6 bases and 1 base respectively, with 12 bases between them. Germline V CDR1 and CDR2: SQVTM, ANQGSEA. This CDR3 spans 13 amino acids. CDR3 residues: CSVVRQENTEAFF. CDR3 nucleotide sequence: TGCAGCGTGGTAAGACAGGAGAACACTGAAGCTTTCTTT.

This clonotype was seen many times. The rearrangement joins TRBV20-1 to TRBJ1-1; TRBD1 matches at 9 bases. This CDR3 has 13 amino acids. V dropped 4 bases and J dropped 4; count of bases not matched to a gene: 4. Germline values: CDR1 DFQATT, CDR2 SNEGSKA (reference sequence). CDR3 residues: CSAMDRGITEAFF. The CDR3 DNA is TGCAGTGCTATGGACAGGGGAATCACTGAAGCTTTCTTT.

This clonotype was seen at least ten times. V gene TRBV3-1 combines with J gene TRBJ2-7; 10 bases map to TRBD2. The V and J ends lost 4 bases and 3 bases, in that order; junction bases with no gene match: 6. Germline values: CDR1 LGHDT, CDR2 YNNKEL (reference sequence). CDR3 length equals 15 residues. DNA of the CDR3: TGTGCCAGCAGCCCCTTAGGACTAGCGGTCTACGAGCAGTACTTC. Translating gives CASSPLGLAVYEQYF.

A word on this clonotype: This likely comes from a read error, as the CDR3 has no conserved phenylalanine or tryptophan at its end. This chain joins TRBV5-6 and TRBJ2-1; the D call may be TRBD1 or TRBD2 (6 bases each). The germline CDR1 and CDR2 sequences are SGHDT and YYEEEE. This CDR3 has 14 amino acids. Trimming cost V 1 base and J 8 bases, with 13 bases left between them. The CDR3 protein is CASSLWGATDEQFL. In nucleotides, the CDR3 is TGTGCCAGCAGCTTGTGGGGGGCGACTGATGAGCAGTTCCTC.

Ten or more counts support this clonotype. In nucleotides, the CDR3 is TGCAGTGCTAGTAAGGGGCTCGGAAACACCATATATTTT. Translating gives CSASKGLGNTIYF. The V and J genes are TRBV20-1 and TRBJ1-3; possibly TRBD1 for D (5 bases). Germline V gene lookup returns CDR1 DFQATT and CDR2 SNEGSKA (reference sequence). Trimming took 3 bases from V and 4 from J, leaving 10 bases between them. The CDR3 extends over 13 amino acids.

This clonotype is termed medium-sized. The chain uses TRBV2 and TRBJ2-3, with D hard to call. The CDR3 is made up of 13 amino acids. The germline CDR1 and CDR2 sequences are SNHLY and FYNNEI. Trimming took 8 bases from V and 2 from J, leaving 11 bases between them. The CDR3 sequence: CASGGFFTDTQYF. Written as DNA, the CDR3 is TGTGCCAGCGGTGGGTTCTTCACAGATACGCAGTATTTT.

On this clonotype: This clone may be a read error of a much larger clone one base away. The chain combines TRBV19 with TRBJ2-5; TRBD1 matches at 8 bases. Germline V lookup: CDR1 LNHDA, CDR2 SQIVND (reference sequence). The CDR3 has 15 residues. The chain's CDR3 is CACSDSRTGQETQYF. As DNA, the CDR3 is TGTGCCTGTAGCGATTCGCGGACAGGGCAAGAGACCCAGTACTTC.

This clonotype is labeled as medium-sized (0.01 to 0.1%). The chain links TRBV5-1 to TRBJ2-1; TRBD2 might be the D (6 bases). The CDR3 sequence is 13 residues long. CDR1 and CDR2 from the germline V gene are SGHRS and YFSETQ. V lost 0 bases, J lost 7 bases, and 8 bases lay in between. The CDR3 sequence is CASSLVLANEQFF. CDR3 sequence (DNA): TGCGCCAGCAGCTTGGTCCTAGCGAATGAGCAGTTCTTC. The variable domain in full, with the rest retrieved from reference TRBV5-1 and TRBJ2-1, is KAGVTQTPRYLIKTRGQQVTLSCSPISGHRSVSWYQQTPGQGLQFLFEYFSETQRNKGNFPGRFSGRQFSNSRSEMNVSTLELGDSALYLCASSLVLANEQFFGPGTRLTVL.

This clonotype qualifies as medium-sized. The chain combines TRBV10-3 with TRBJ2-7; 14 bases fit TRBD2. CDR3 length equals 14 residues. Germline lookup yields CDR1 ENHRY and CDR2 SYGVKD. V dropped 10 bases and J dropped 6; count of bases not matched to a gene: 8. For the CDR3, the DNA is TGTGCCAGCCAGGGACTAGCGGGAGAGGGCGAGCAGTACTTC. This sequence encodes CASQGLAGEGEQYF.

This clonotype was seen a handful of times. The genes are TRBV12-3 or TRBV12-4 and TRBJ2-1, with D possibly TRBD2 on 5 matching bases. The CDR3 loop spans 14 amino acids. Trimming took off 8 bases at V and 3 bases at J, with 14 bases between the two ends. The DNA of the CDR3 is TGTGCCAGCTTGGACGGGATACTCTACAATGAGCAGTTCTTC. It yields the protein CASLDGILYNEQFF.